This T cell receptor (beta chain) was observed in a study of CD8 T cells in Susac syndrome (dated by TCRdb to between 2018 and 2020). A note on the overall study: Whether CD8+ T cell activation and differentiation in Susac syndrome was antigen driven was tested using repertoire sequencing. Clonality of the CD8+ T cell repertoire was compared between 11 to 12 healthy donors, about 14 Susac syndrome patients and some 15 multiple sclerosis patients.

High-throughput TCR beta sequencing profiled peripheral blood CD8+ and CD4+ T cells from healthy donors, Susac syndrome patients and multiple sclerosis patients. The healthy donors served as controls matched for age and sex. CD8+ TEMRA cells were enriched by FACS, while bulk CD8+ and CD4+ T cells were purified by magnetic negative isolation. Blood was collected in EDTA tubes and processed within 24 hours, with PBMCs isolated through density gradient centrifugation. PBMCs intended for TCR sequencing were cryopreserved in liquid nitrogen and were subsequently thawed in a 37 degrees C water bath. The sorted or isolated CD4+, CD8+ and CD8+ TEMRA cells reached a purity of at least 90%. RNA was extracted using the RNeasy kit, and roughly 0.5 to 1 ug of the RNA was reverse transcribed with random hexamers. TCR beta CDR3 regions were amplified with the immunoSEQ multiplex PCR assay covering 54 Vbeta and 13 Jbeta segments. Bias from PCR amplification was corrected by using a synthetic template baseline for primer optimization and for computational correction. As for how the authors treated the data: Reads were assigned to V, D and J genes according to IMGT and analyzed in immunoSEQ Analyzer, with only productive sequences retained. Clonality was calculated as one minus the Shannon entropy normalized by log2 of the number of productive unique sequences. For each patient and control, public and private clones were evaluated within the 100 most prevalent clones. Susac-specific clones were defined as absent from healthy and MS cohorts, around 1,000 published viral clones and other ImmuneACCESS disease sequences. TCRdb applied fastp at Q25 and MiXCR to the public reads, then kept only in-frame beta chains. Here each entry gathers all rows of one CDR3 protein and keeps the most common genes and DNA. TCRdb assigned the V and J calls; the authors' analysis was not used. In this sample the table shows roughly 60,000 distinct CDR3 sequences, 90% to 95% of which occur a single time. The ten biggest clones cover about 0.21% of the sample.

With regard to this clonotype: What this receptor recognizes is not known. Within one base of it there is no much larger clone, and no base qualities were kept.

What the study reported, not specific to this receptor: The number of individuals in the TCR sequencing and HLA analysis was acknowledged as relatively small.

V loses 2 bases, J loses 6 bases, and the germline ends lie 15 bases apart. The CDR3 runs 15 amino acids, cysteine and phenylalanine included. CDR3 DNA only is kept here, 45 bases in frame from base 1. Per the germline V gene, SGDLS is the CDR1 and YYNGEE is the CDR2. This clonotype was obtained from a human donor in good health. In this chain, TRBV9 is recombined with TRBJ2-1; no D segment can be confidently identified. The source material was CD8+ T cells from PBMCs. The CDR3 reads CASSVYWDRPNEQFF. The sequenced DNA: TGTGCCAGCAGCGTTTATTGGGATCGTCCCAATGAGCAGTTCTTC.